These 32 T cell receptor beta chains were all obtained from the same sample, sequenced in a study of cytomegalovirus exposure and HLA in healthy donors. PCR used 60 Vbeta primers and 13 Jbeta primers. Assay: immunoSEQ multiplex PCR; the TCRdb copy retains only in-frame clones and omits some. The sample holds 50,000 to 70,000 clones, less than 85% seen once. Input material: PBMCs. These receptors originate from a young man in good health and CMV-seropositive.

This chain connects TRBV5-4 to TRBJ1-2, with D perhaps matching TRBD1 (6 bases). Germline V gene sequence: CDR1 SGHNT, CDR2 YYREEE (reference sequence). V was pared by 5 bases and J by 3 bases, with 17 bases between. This CDR3 comprises 15 residues. This chain's CDR3 is CASSSRQGFDYGYTF. As DNA, the CDR3 is TGTGCCAGCAGTTCCCGCCAGGGGTTCGACTATGGCTACACCTTC. Full variable domain (rest looked up from reference TRBV5-4 and TRBJ1-2): ETGVTQSPTHLIKTRGQQVTLRCSSQSGHNTVSWYQQALGQGPQFIFQYYREEENGRGNFPPRFSGLQFPNYSSELNVNALELDDSALYLCASSSRQGFDYGYTFGSGTRLTVV.

V and J are TRBV7-2 and TRBJ2-7; 9 nucleotides agree with TRBD2. V was pared by 3 bases and J by 4 bases, with 7 bases of the junction left unmatched. Per the germline V gene, CDR1 is SGHTA and CDR2 is FQGNSA. This CDR3 is built from 15 residues. CDR3 residues: CASSFGAGGRYEQYF. The CDR3 region has the DNA TGTGCCAGCAGCTTTGGAGCGGGGGGCCGATACGAGCAGTACTTC.

This chain uses TRBV19 with TRBJ2-3; weak D call: TRBD2 (6 bases). V lost 5 bases and J 5 bases, leaving 8 bases between the germline ends. The CDR3 extends over 12 amino acids. The germline CDR1 and CDR2 sequences are LNHDA and SQIVND (reference sequence). The CDR3, as DNA: TGTGCCAGTAGTGGGGGGAGAGATACGCAGTATTTT. Translating it yields CASSGGRDTQYF.

This clone was seen only a few times. V and J are TRBV5-1 and TRBJ1-1; D call uncertain. V was pared by 4 bases and J by 0 bases, with 10 bases between. Germline V lookup: CDR1 SGHRS, CDR2 YFSETQ. The length of the CDR3 is 14 residues. The CDR3: CASSPTTVNTEAFF. DNA of the CDR3: TGCGCCAGCAGCCCAACCACGGTGAACACTGAAGCTTTCTTT. Complete variable domain (other parts from reference TRBV5-1 and TRBJ1-1): KAGVTQTPRYLIKTRGQQVTLSCSPISGHRSVSWYQQTPGQGLQFLFEYFSETQRNKGNFPGRFSGRQFSNSRSEMNVSTLELGDSALYLCASSPTTVNTEAFFGQGTRLTVV.

This clone was found a few times. Here the CDR3 DNA reads TGCGCCAGCAGCCAAGAGGACAGCGCGAACACCGGGGAGCTGTTTTTT. Its protein is CASSQEDSANTGELFF. The V call is TRBV4-3, the J call TRBJ2-2; possible D gene TRBD1, 6 bases. CDR3 length equals 16 residues. Per the germline V gene, CDR1 is LGHNA and CDR2 is YSLEER. The V gene lost 0 bases and the J gene lost 0 bases, with 8 bases spanning the gap.

This clone has a single count. The chain uses TRBV19 and TRBJ1-6, with D unresolved. V lost 2 bases and J lost 0, with 11 bases in between. Germline CDR1 LNHDA, CDR2 SQIVND (reference sequence). The CDR3 covers 17 residues. The CDR3 nucleotides read TGTGCCAGTAGTATATCGTCAGTCAGCTCCTATAATTCACCCCTCCACTTT. Translating gives CASSISSVSSYNSPLHF.

The table lists this clone with a count of one. The chain combines TRBV7-2 with TRBJ1-6; TRBD1 matches 7 bases. The J segment lost 15 bases and the V segment lost 8 bases, leaving 13 bases of the junction unmatched. Germline loops: CDR1 SGHTA, CDR2 FQGNSA. The CDR3 length is 13 residues. The CDR3 sequence is CASGPGGQGVLHF. The CDR3 bases are TGTGCCAGCGGTCCAGGAGGGCAGGGGGTCCTCCACTTT.

The genes are TRBV28 and TRBJ1-4; 11 bases agree with TRBD1. This CDR3 has 15 amino acids. V dropped 5 bases and J dropped 7; count of bases not matched to a gene: 6. Germline V lookup: CDR1 MDHEN, CDR2 SYDVKM. The CDR3 bases are TGTGCCAGCAGTCGGACAGGGGGCGCGGGTGAAAAACTGTTTTTT. Protein: CASSRTGGAGEKLFF.

This chain joins TRBV5-8 and TRBJ2-7; D not certain. Trimming cost V 6 bases and J 4 bases, with 14 bases left between them. The length of the CDR3 is 13 residues. CDR1 SGHTS and CDR2 YDEGEE come from the germline V gene. The CDR3 DNA sequence: TGTGCCAGCACCACCGCGGATTCTTACGAGCAGTACTTC. Its translation is CASTTADSYEQYF.

The chain employs TRBV6-1 and TRBJ1-1; the D gene is possibly TRBD1 (5 bases). V lost 4 bases to trimming and J lost 7 bases, with 22 bases between them. The CDR3 is made up of 16 amino acids. Germline-derived CDR1 and CDR2 are MNHNS and SASEGT. The CDR3 sequence is CASSGLGVMASDEAFF. CDR3 bases: TGTGCCAGCAGTGGGTTAGGGGTGATGGCCTCGGATGAAGCTTTCTTT.

The rearrangement links TRBV5-4 to TRBJ1-1, with D tentatively TRBD1 (5 bases). Trimming took 0 bases from V and 7 from J, leaving 10 bases between them. Germline CDR1 and CDR2: SGHNT and YYREEE (reference sequence). There are 13 residues in the CDR3. DNA of the CDR3: TGTGCCAGCAGCTTGGGGGGACTCAGTGAAGCTTTCTTT. Its translation is CASSLGGLSEAFF. Variable domain in full (rest from reference TRBV5-4 and TRBJ1-1): ETGVTQSPTHLIKTRGQQVTLRCSSQSGHNTVSWYQQALGQGPQFIFQYYREEENGRGNFPPRFSGLQFPNYSSELNVNALELDDSALYLCASSLGGLSEAFFGQGTRLTVV.

The V call is TRBV7-2, the J call TRBJ2-7, with TRBD1 matching 7 bases. Germline V gives CDR1 SGHTA, CDR2 FQGNSA. V trimming: 5 bases; J trimming: 7 bases; junction bases outside the gene matches: 11. The CDR3 runs to 14 residues. The CDR3 nucleotides are TGTGCCAGCAGCCGGACAGGTATGCTAGGGGAGCAGTACTTC. Its translation: CASSRTGMLGEQYF.

This chain joins TRBV5-4 and TRBJ2-3; 7 bases match TRBD1. This CDR3 is built from 16 residues. J gave up 0 bases and V 7 bases, and 11 bases lay outside the gene matches. Germline loops: CDR1 SGHNT, CDR2 YYREEE (reference sequence). In DNA form, the CDR3 reads TGTGCCAGCGGAACTAAAAGGGACAGTAGCACAGATACGCAGTATTTT. Protein sequence: CASGTKRDSSTDTQYF.

This rearrangement joins TRBV6-1 to TRBJ1-5; possible D gene TRBD1, 6 bases. The CDR3 loop spans 14 amino acids. Germline V CDR1 and CDR2: MNHNS, SASEGT. V was cut by 7 bases and J by 0 bases, with 10 bases left in between. As DNA, the CDR3 is TGTGCCAGCATTGGACAGAATAGCAATCAGCCCCAGCATTTT. Its translation is CASIGQNSNQPQHF.

This clone has more than one count but fewer than ten. The chain couples TRBV5-6 to TRBJ2-1; 9 positions agree with TRBD1. V lost 1 base and J lost 7; bases outside the gene matches: 6. This CDR3 comprises 15 residues. Per the germline V gene, CDR1 is SGHDT and CDR2 is YYEEEE. The CDR3 region is CASSLTFDRGNEQFF. The CDR3 DNA is TGTGCCAGCAGCTTGACCTTCGACAGGGGGAATGAGCAGTTCTTC.

The chain has TRBV5-5 and TRBJ1-6; no clear D. This CDR3 is 15 amino acids long. Trimming removed 1 base at V and 5 bases at J, with 10 bases between. Germline V gene lookup returns CDR1 SGHKS and CDR2 YYEKEE (reference sequence). CDR3 DNA: TGTGCCAGCAGCTTGATCGGTCGGGATAATTCACCCCTCCACTTT. It translates to CASSLIGRDNSPLHF.

The rearrangement joins TRBV27 to TRBJ1-1; D unresolved. This CDR3 spans 13 amino acids. Germline loops: CDR1 MNHEY, CDR2 SMNVEV (reference sequence). Trimming removed 5 bases at V and 5 bases at J, with 12 bases between. DNA of the CDR3: TGTGCCAGCAGTCCGGGGAGAAGGACTGAAGCTTTCTTT. As protein: CASSPGRRTEAFF.

This clone was seen a single time. This chain connects TRBV5-1 to TRBJ1-6, with 7 bases fitting TRBD1. CDR3 size: 16 residues. Germline V gene lookup returns CDR1 SGHRS and CDR2 YFSETQ. V lost 4 bases, J lost 5 bases, and 9 bases stayed unmatched. The CDR3 is CASSLDRVENNSPLHF. CDR3 in DNA: TGCGCCAGCAGCCTCGACAGGGTGGAGAATAATTCACCCCTCCACTTT.

This rearrangement joins TRBV28 to TRBJ1-1; the D gene is possibly TRBD1 (5 bases). Germline V gene lookup returns CDR1 MDHEN and CDR2 SYDVKM. The length of the CDR3 is 13 residues. Trimming removed 4 bases from V and 1 base from J, with 7 bases in between. The CDR3 protein is CASSSGPNTEAFF. CDR3 DNA: TGTGCCAGCAGTTCAGGGCCGAACACTGAAGCTTTCTTT.

The table lists this clone with a few counts. The chain carries TRBV28 and TRBJ1-5; TRBD1 aligns across 8 bases. In germline, CDR1 is MDHEN, CDR2 SYDVKM. This CDR3 spans 16 amino acids. Trimming took 3 bases from V and 4 from J; bases not matched to a gene: 8. CDR3 DNA: TGTGCCAGCAGTTTGAAGGGGACAGGCGAAAATCAGCCCCAGCATTTT. Protein product: CASSLKGTGENQPQHF.

The rearrangement links TRBV4-2 to TRBJ1-4; a possible D gene is TRBD1 (6 bases). Trimming pared 8 bases from V and 9 bases from J, leaving 16 bases between. The CDR3 has 13 amino acids. Per the germline V gene, CDR1 is LGHNA and CDR2 is YNFKEQ. The CDR3 DNA reads TGTGCCAGCCGGGAGGGGGGTTTGAAAAAACTGTTTTTT. Its protein product is CASREGGLKKLFF.

V and J are TRBV28 and TRBJ2-3; 7 positions agree with TRBD2. Germline V gives CDR1 MDHEN, CDR2 SYDVKM. J gave up 11 bases and V 4 bases, and 3 bases lay outside the gene matches. The CDR3 is 11 amino acids. The CDR3 DNA reads as TGTGCCAGCAGTTACGGGGGGTGGCAGTATTTT. It is translated as CASSYGGWQYF.

The chain combines TRBV21-1 with TRBJ2-7; the table assigns TRBD1, which was not confirmed against the DNA. TRBV21-1 is labeled a pseudogene. This CDR3 contains 19 residues. CDR3 coding DNA: TGTGCCAGCAGCAAAAGAAACCGGAAGGGACAGGGGGCGGTGTACGAGCAGTACTTC. Protein sequence: CASSKRNRKGQGAVYEQYF.

The V call is TRBV14, the J call TRBJ1-2; D gene unclear. The germline gives CDR1 SGHDN, CDR2 FVKESK. There are 13 residues in the CDR3. The V end lost 3 bases, the J end lost 5 bases, and 10 bases lay between the germline ends. The CDR3 coding sequence is TGTGCCAGCAGCCATGTGGCCCTGTATGGCTACACCTTC. This codes for CASSHVALYGYTF.

The chain is built from TRBV30 and TRBJ2-7, with D possibly being TRBD2 (5 bases). The CDR3 consists of 14 residues. The V and J ends lost 0 bases and 6 bases respectively, with 15 bases between them. Germline loops: CDR1 GTSNPN, CDR2 SVGIG (reference sequence). The CDR3 bases are TGTGCCTGGAGTGTAAGCTTTGGACGGGGCGAGCAGTACTTC. This translates into CAWSVSFGRGEQYF. Full variable domain (missing parts from reference TRBV30 and TRBJ2-7): SQTIHQWPATLVQPVGSPLSLECTVEGTSNPNLYWYRQAAGRGLQLLFYSVGIGQISSEVPQNLSASRPQDRQFILSSKKLLLSDSGFYLCAWSVSFGRGEQYFGPGTRLTVT.

The V call is TRBV30, the J call TRBJ1-1, with a tentative D call TRBD1 (6 bases). V was clipped by 3 bases and J by 6 bases, with 14 bases between them. The CDR3 totals 13 residues. Germline CDR1 GTSNPN, CDR2 SVGIG (reference sequence). Here the CDR3 DNA reads TGTGCCTGGAGAAACGGACAGAGTTCTGAAGCTTTCTTT. This gives the protein CAWRNGQSSEAFF.

The chain couples TRBV15 to TRBJ2-7; 9 nucleotides line up with TRBD1. Trimming took 4 bases from V and 5 from J; bases not matched to a gene: 12. The CDR3 contains 16 residues. The germline V gene has CDR1 LNHNV and CDR2 YYDKDF (reference sequence). CDR3 DNA sequence: TGTGCCACCAGCAAAACGCCGTCACAGGGGGCGGACGAGCAGTACTTC. This encodes CATSKTPSQGADEQYF.

This clone was seen only once. J is TRBJ1-6 and V is TRBV27; TRBD1 agrees at 7 bases. J gave up 7 bases and V 4 bases, and 10 bases lay outside the gene matches. The length of the CDR3 is 16 residues. The germline V gene has CDR1 MNHEY and CDR2 SMNVEV (reference sequence). The CDR3 sequence is CASSWDSVGLNSPLHF. The CDR3 coding sequence is TGTGCCAGCAGTTGGGACAGCGTGGGACTGAATTCACCCCTCCACTTT.

This clone appeared a few times. The rearrangement uses TRBV6-6 and TRBJ2-1, with a weak D call TRBD2 (5 bases). This CDR3 is built from 13 residues. The ends were cut back, 5 bases at V and 4 bases at J, with 9 bases in the middle. From germline, CDR1 is MNHNY and CDR2 SVGAGI (reference sequence). CDR3 amino acids: CASSPGLYNEQFF. The CDR3 DNA sequence: TGTGCCAGCAGTCCCGGACTGTACAATGAGCAGTTCTTC.

The rearrangement links TRBV29-1 to TRBJ2-5, with 9 bases fitting TRBD1. The J call may not be correct, given that the DNA end is closer to TRBJ2-7. CDR1 and CDR2 (germline): SQVTM, ANQGSEA. This CDR3 is built from 14 residues. The CDR3 is CSVAALDRGYEQYF. CDR3 in DNA: TGCAGCGTCGCGGCCTTGGACAGGGGCTACGAGCAGTACTTC.

The chain has TRBV30 and TRBJ1-2; tentative D call: TRBD1 (6 bases). Trimming removed 2 bases from V and 4 bases from J, with 11 bases in between. The length of the CDR3 is 13 residues. CDR1 GTSNPN and CDR2 SVGIG come from the germline V gene (reference sequence). The CDR3 loop reads CAWSPGGLYGYTF. The CDR3 DNA reads as TGTGCCTGGAGTCCGGGGGGGCTCTATGGCTACACCTTC. Looking up the rest from reference TRBV30 and TRBJ1-2 gives the full variable domain: SQTIHQWPATLVQPVGSPLSLECTVEGTSNPNLYWYRQAAGRGLQLLFYSVGIGQISSEVPQNLSASRPQDRQFILSSKKLLLSDSGFYLCAWSPGGLYGYTFGSGTRLTVV.

The chain combines TRBV5-4 with TRBJ1-6; 9 bases map to TRBD1. V gave up 3 bases and J gave up 7 bases; unmatched junction bases: 11. Germline V gene data show CDR1 as SGHNT and CDR2 as YYREEE (reference sequence). The CDR3 loop spans 17 amino acids. DNA for the CDR3: TGTGCCAGCAGCTGGCCCGGGACAGGGTCTGCCAATTCACCCCTCCACTTT. It translates to CASSWPGTGSANSPLHF.